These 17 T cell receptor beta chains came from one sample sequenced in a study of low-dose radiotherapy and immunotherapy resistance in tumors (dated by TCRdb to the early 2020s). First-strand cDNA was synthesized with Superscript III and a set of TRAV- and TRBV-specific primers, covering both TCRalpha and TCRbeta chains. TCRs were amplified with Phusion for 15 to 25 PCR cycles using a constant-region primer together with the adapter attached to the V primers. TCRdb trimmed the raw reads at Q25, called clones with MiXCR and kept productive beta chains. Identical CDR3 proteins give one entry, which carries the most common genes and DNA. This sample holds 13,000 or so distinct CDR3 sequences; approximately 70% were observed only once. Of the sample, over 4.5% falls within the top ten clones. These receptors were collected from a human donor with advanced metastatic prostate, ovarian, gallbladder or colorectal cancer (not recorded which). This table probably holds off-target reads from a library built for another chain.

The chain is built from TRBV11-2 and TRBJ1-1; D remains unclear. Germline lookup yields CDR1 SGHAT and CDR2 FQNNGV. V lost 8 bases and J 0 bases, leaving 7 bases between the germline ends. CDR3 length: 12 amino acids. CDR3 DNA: TGTGCCAGCGAGAGGCTGAACACTGAAGCTTTCTTT. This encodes CASERLNTEAFF.

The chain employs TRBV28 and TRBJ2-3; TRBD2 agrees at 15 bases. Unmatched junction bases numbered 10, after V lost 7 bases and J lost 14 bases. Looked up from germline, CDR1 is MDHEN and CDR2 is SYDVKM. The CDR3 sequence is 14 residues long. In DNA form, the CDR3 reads TGTGCCAGCAACGACGGGACTAGCGGGAGGAGTAGGTATTTT. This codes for CASNDGTSGRSRYF.

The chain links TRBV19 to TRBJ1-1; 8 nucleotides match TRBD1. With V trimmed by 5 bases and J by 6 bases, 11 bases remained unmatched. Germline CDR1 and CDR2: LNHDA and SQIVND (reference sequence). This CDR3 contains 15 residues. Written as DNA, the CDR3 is TGTGCCAGTAGTTATAACGACAGGGGCGGGGCTGAAGCTTTCTTT. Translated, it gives CASSYNDRGGAEAFF.

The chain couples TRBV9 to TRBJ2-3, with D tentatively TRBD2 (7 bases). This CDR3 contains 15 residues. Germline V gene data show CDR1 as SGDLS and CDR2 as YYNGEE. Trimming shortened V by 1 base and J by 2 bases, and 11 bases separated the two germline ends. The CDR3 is CASSVLGGHTDTQYF. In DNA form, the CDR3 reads TGTGCCAGCAGCGTACTCGGGGGGCACACAGATACGCAGTATTTT.

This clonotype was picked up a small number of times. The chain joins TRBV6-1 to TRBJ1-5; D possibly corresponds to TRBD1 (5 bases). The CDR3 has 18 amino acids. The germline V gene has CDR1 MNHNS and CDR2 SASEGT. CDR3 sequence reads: CATHHGVGTLNSNQPQHF. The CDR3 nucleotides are TGTGCTACGCACCACGGGGTCGGGACGCTCAATAGCAATCAGCCCCAGCATTTT.

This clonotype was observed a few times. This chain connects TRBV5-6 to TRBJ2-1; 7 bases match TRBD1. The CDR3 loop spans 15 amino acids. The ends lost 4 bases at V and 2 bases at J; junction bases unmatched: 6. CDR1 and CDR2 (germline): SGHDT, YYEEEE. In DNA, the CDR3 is TGTGCCAGCAGCGCAAACAGGGGCCCCTACAATGAGCAGTTCTTC. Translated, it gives CASSANRGPYNEQFF.

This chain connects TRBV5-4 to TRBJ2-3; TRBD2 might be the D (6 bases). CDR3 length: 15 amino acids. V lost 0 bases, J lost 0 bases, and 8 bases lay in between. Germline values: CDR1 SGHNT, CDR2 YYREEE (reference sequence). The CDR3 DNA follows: TGTGCCAGCAGCTTGGGCGGGGCAAGCACAGATACGCAGTATTTT. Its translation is CASSLGGASTDTQYF.

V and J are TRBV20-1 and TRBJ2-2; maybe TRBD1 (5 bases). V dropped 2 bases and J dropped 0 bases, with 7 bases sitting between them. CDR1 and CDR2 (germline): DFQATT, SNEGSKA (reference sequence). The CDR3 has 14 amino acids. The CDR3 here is CSARRGSNTGELFF. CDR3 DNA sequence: TGCAGTGCTAGAAGGGGATCGAACACCGGGGAGCTGTTTTTT.

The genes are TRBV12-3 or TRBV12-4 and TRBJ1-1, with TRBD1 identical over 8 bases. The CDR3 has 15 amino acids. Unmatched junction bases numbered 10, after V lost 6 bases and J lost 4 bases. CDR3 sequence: CASSSHGQGSTEAFF. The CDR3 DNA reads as TGTGCCAGCAGCTCTCATGGACAGGGAAGCACTGAAGCTTTCTTT.

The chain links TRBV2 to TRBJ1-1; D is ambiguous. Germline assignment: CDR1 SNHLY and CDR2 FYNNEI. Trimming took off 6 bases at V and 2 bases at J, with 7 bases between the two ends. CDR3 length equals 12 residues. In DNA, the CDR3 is TGTGCCAGCAGCGTTTCCAACACTGAAGCTTTCTTT. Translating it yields CASSVSNTEAFF. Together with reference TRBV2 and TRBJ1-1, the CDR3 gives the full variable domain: EPEVTQTPSHQVTQMGQEVILRCVPISNHLYFYWYRQILGQKVEFLVSFYNNEISEKSEIFDDQFSVERPDGSNFTLKIRSTKLEDSAMYFCASSVSNTEAFFGQGTRLTVV.

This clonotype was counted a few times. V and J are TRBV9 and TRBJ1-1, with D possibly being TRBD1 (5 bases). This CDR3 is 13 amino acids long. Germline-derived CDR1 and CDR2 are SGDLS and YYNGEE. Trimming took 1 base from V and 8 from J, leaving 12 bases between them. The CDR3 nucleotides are TGTGCCAGCAGCGTACAAGAGGGGAGCGAAGCTTTCTTT. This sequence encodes CASSVQEGSEAFF. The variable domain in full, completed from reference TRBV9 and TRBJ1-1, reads DSGVTQTPKHLITATGQRVTLRCSPRSGDLSVYWYQQSLDQGLQFLIQYYNGEERAKGNILERFSAQQFPDLHSELNLSSLELGDSALYFCASSVQEGSEAFFGQGTRLTVV.

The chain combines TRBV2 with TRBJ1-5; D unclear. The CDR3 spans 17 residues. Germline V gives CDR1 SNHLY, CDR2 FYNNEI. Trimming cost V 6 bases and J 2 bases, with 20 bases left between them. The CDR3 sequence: CASRLKPGQSGNQPQHF. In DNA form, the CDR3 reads TGTGCCAGCAGGCTCAAACCGGGCCAATCGGGCAATCAGCCCCAGCATTTT.

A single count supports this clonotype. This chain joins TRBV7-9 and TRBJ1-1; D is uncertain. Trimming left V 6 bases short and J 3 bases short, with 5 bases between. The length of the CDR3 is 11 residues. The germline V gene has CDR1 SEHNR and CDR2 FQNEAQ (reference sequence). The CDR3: CASRQDTEAFF. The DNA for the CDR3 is TGTGCCAGCAGACAAGACACTGAAGCTTTCTTT.

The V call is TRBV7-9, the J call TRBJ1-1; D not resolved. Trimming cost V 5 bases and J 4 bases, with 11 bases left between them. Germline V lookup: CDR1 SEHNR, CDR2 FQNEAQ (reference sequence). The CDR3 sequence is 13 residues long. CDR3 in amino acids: CASSLSASTEAFF. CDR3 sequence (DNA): TGTGCCAGCAGCCTCAGTGCCAGCACTGAAGCTTTCTTT.

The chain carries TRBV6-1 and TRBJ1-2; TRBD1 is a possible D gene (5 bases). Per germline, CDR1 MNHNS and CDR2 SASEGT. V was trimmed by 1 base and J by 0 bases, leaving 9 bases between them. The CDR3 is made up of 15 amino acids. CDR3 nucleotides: TGTGCCAGCAGTGAAGGGATGGGGGCTAACTATGGCTACACCTTC. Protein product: CASSEGMGANYGYTF.

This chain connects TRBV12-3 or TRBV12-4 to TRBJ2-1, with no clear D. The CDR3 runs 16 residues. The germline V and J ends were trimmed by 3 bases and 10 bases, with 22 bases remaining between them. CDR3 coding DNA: TGTGCCAGCAGTTTCGATTTTGGCTCTGAAGAGGAAGAGCAGTTCTTC. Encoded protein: CASSFDFGSEEEEQFF.

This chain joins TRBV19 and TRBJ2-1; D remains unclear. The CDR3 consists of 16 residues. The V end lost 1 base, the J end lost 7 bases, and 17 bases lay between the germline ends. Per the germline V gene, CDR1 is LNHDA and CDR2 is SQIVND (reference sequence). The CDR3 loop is CASSIGSSRRLNEQFF. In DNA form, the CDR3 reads TGTGCCAGTAGTATAGGGTCCTCCCGAAGACTTAATGAGCAGTTCTTC.